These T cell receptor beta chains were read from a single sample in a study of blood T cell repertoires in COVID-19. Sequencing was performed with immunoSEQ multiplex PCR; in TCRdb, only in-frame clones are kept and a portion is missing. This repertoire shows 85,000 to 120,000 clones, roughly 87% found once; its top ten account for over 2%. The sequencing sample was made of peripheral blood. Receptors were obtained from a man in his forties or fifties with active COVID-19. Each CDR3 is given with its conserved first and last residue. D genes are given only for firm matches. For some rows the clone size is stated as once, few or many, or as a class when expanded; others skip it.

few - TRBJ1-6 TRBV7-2 CASSLRLEGPLHF TGTGCCAGCAGCTTAAGATTGGAGGGTCCCCTCCACTTT
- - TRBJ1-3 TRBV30 CAYRASGNTIYF TGTGCCTACAGGGCCTCTGGAAACACCATATATTTT
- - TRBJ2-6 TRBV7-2 CASSPQVFGGANVLTF TGTGCCAGCAGCCCTCAGGTATTCGGCGGGGCCAACGTCCTGACTTTC
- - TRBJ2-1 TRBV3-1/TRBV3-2 CASSLLALSSYNEQFF TGTGCCAGCAGCTTACTAGCACTTAGCTCCTACAATGAGCAGTTCTTC
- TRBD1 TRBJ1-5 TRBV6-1 CASSEGDRADQPQHF TGTGCCAGCAGTGAGGGGGACAGGGCAGATCAGCCCCAGCATTTT
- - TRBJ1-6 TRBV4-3 CASSQDRNSPLHF TGCGCCAGCAGCCAAGACAGGAATTCACCCCTCCACTTT
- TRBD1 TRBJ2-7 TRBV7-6 CASSGNRDRESGEQYF TGTGCCAGCAGCGGCAACCGGGACAGGGAGTCGGGCGAGCAGTACTTC
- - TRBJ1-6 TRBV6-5 CASREDGPYNSPLHF TGTGCCAGCAGGGAGGACGGACCGTATAATTCACCCCTCCACTTT
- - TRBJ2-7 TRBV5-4 CASSLQGLIYEQYF TGTGCCAGCAGCTTGCAGGGCTTAATTTACGAGCAGTACTTC
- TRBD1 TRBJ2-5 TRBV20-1 CSASVTGGGETQYF TGCAGTGCTAGTGTGACAGGGGGCGGAGAGACCCAGTACTTC
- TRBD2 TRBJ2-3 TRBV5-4 CASSATSGGKRGQYF TGTGCCAGCAGCGCAACTAGCGGGGGGAAAAGGGGGCAGTATTTT
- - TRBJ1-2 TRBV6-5 CASSSDRTGGYTF TGTGCCAGCAGTTCCGACAGGACGGGGGGCTACACCTTC
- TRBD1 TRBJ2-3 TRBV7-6 CASSLGTGLEDTQYF TGTGCCAGCAGCTTAGGGACAGGGTTAGAAGATACGCAGTATTTT
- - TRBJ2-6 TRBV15 CATRVASGANVLTF TGTGCCACCAGAGTCGCGAGTGGGGCCAACGTCCTGACTTTC
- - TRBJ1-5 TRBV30 CAWSVPGSNQPQHF TGTGCCTGGAGTGTACCGGGAAGCAATCAGCCCCAGCATTTT
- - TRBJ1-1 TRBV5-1 CASSLRDIRPSEAFF TGCGCCAGCAGCCTGAGGGACATACGCCCTTCTGAAGCTTTCTTT
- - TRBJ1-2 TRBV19 CASSPGHLGGGGYTF TGTGCCAGTAGTCCGGGACACCTTGGAGGCGGTGGCTACACCTTC
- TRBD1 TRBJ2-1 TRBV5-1 CASSLASDRGTNEQFF TGCGCCAGCAGCTTGGCCTCGGACAGGGGGACCAATGAGCAGTTCTTC
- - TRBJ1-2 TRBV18 CASSQYTGTINYGYTF TGTGCCAGCTCACAATATACCGGGACTATTAACTATGGCTACACCTTC
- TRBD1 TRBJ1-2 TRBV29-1 CSAGGTDGYTF TGCAGCGCCGGAGGGACAGACGGCTACACCTTC
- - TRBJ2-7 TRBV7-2 CASSLGRYEQYF TGTGCCAGCAGCTTAGGTCGGTACGAGCAGTACTTC
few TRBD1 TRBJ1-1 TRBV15 CATRRGRDTEAFF TGTGCCACCAGAAGGGGGCGAGACACTGAAGCTTTCTTT
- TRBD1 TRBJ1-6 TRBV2 CASSPGQGKNSPLHF TGTGCCAGCAGTCCGGGACAGGGAAAAAATTCACCCCTCCACTTT
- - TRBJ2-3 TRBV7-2 CASSLGQGPDTQYF TGTGCCAGCAGCTTGGGTCAGGGGCCAGATACGCAGTATTTT
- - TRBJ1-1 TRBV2 CASRRRREVSTEAFF TGTGCCAGCAGGCGAAGGCGCGAGGTGTCCACTGAAGCTTTCTTT
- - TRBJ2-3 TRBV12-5 CASGSPGDTQYF TGTGCTAGTGGTTCCCCGGGAGATACGCAGTATTTT
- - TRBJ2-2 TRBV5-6 CASSWGENPGELFF TGTGCCAGCAGCTGGGGGGAGAATCCCGGGGAGCTGTTTTTT
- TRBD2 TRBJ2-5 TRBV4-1 CASSRERGGVRETQYF TGCGCCAGCAGCCGAGAGCGGGGGGGAGTCCGAGAGACCCAGTACTTC
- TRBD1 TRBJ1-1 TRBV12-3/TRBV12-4 CASSEQGTEAFF TGTGCCAGCAGCGAACAGGGGACTGAAGCTTTCTTT
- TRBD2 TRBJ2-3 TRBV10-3 CAISESYSSGSTDTQYF TGTGCCATCAGTGAGAGTTATTCTAGCGGGAGCACAGATACGCAGTATTTT
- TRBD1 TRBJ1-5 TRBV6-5 CASTLQGAGNQPQHF TGTGCCAGCACGCTTCAGGGGGCGGGTAATCAGCCCCAGCATTTT
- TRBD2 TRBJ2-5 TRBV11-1 CASSLGSGGLKTQYF TGTGCCAGCAGCTTAGGGAGCGGGGGGCTGAAGACCCAGTACTTC
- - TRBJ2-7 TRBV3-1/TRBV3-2 CASSQIGGDEQYF TGTGCCAGCAGCCAGATAGGGGGGGACGAGCAGTACTTC
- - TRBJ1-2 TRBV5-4 CATSPTSYGYTF TGTGCCACCTCTCCTACTAGCTATGGCTACACCTTC
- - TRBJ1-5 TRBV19 CASSMEGTNQPQHF TGTGCCAGTAGTATGGAGGGTACCAATCAGCCCCAGCATTTT
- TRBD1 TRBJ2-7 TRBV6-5 CASRRDRKVYEQYF TGTGCCAGCAGAAGGGACAGGAAAGTCTACGAGCAGTACTTC
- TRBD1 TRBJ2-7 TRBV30 CAWGIGTGAYEQYF TGTGCCTGGGGTATCGGGACAGGCGCCTACGAGCAGTACTTC
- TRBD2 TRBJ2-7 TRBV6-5 CASSPRGGKSYEQYF TGTGCCAGCAGTCCGCGGGGAGGGAAATCCTACGAGCAGTACTTC
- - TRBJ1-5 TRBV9 CASSVGEGFQPQHF TGTGCCAGCAGCGTAGGGGAGGGGTTCCAGCCCCAGCATTTT
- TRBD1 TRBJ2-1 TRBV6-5 CASSYTTGGSEQFF TGTGCCAGCAGTTACACCACAGGGGGCTCTGAGCAGTTCTTC
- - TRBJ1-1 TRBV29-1 CSVEGQRLNTEAFF TGCAGCGTTGAAGGGCAGCGTTTGAACACTGAAGCTTTCTTT
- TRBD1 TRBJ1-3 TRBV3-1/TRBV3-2 CASSDRTGGPNTIYF TGTGCCAGCAGCGACCGGACAGGGGGCCCCAACACCATATATTTT
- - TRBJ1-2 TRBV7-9 CASSLESGTGYTF TGTGCCAGCAGCTTAGAATCGGGTACTGGCTACACCTTC
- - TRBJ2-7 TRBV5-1 CASKPIPPSYEQYF TGCGCCAGCAAACCTATCCCCCCAAGCTACGAGCAGTACTTC
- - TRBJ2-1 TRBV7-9 CASSKVLDEQFF TGTGCCAGCAGCAAAGTACTAGATGAGCAGTTCTTC
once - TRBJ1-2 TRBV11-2 CASSQRQHYGYTF TGTGCCAGCAGTCAACGACAGCACTATGGCTACACCTTC
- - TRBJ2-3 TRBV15 CATSSPITLAPDADTQYF TGTGCCACCAGCAGCCCAATTACCCTAGCGCCCGATGCCGATACGCAGTATTTT
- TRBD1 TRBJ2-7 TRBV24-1 CATSDPGQGNEQYF TGTGCCACCAGTGACCCCGGACAGGGGAACGAGCAGTACTTC
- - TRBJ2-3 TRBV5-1 CASSPRLGNRDTQYF TGCGCCAGCAGCCCCCGACTAGGTAATAGGGATACGCAGTATTTT
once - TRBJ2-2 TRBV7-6 CASSLAVATSLAAGELFF TGTGCCAGCAGCTTAGCGGTTGCCACGTCGCTAGCAGCCGGGGAGCTGTTTTTT
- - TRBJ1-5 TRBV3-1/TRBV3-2 CASSQESGNNQPQHF TGTGCCAGCAGCCAAGAGTCAGGGAACAATCAGCCCCAGCATTTT